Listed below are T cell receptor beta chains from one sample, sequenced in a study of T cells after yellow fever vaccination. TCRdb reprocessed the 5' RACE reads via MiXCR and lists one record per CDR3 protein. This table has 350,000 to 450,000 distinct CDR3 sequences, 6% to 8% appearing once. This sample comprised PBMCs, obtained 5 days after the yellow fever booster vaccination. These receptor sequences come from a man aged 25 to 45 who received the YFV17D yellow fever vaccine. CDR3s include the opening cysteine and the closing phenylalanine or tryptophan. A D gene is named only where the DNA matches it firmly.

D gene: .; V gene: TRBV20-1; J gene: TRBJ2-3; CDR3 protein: CSARPLAGSDTQYF
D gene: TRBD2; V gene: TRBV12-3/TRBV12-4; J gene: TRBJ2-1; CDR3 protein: CASSLIVAGGHNEQFF
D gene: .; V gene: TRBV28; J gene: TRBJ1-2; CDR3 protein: CASSLLSYGYTF
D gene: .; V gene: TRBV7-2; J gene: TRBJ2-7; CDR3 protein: CASSLDTGWTYEQYF
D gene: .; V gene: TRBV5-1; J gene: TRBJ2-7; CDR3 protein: CASSLRGTEGYEQYF
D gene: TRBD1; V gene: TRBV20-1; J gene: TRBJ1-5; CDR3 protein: CSAGFKDRGLSAQHF
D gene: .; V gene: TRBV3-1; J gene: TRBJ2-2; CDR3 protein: CASSQAGPSTGELFF
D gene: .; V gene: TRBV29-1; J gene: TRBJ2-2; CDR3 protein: CSALSGIGDGELFF
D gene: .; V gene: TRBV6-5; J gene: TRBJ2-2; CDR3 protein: CASTLQGTGELFF
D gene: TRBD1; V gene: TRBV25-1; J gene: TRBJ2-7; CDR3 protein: CASSKGQVPYF
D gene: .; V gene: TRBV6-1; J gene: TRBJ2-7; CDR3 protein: CASKGDGSYEQYF
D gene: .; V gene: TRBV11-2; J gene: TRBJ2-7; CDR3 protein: CASTLGLAAFYEQYF
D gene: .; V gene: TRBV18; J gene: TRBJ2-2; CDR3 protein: CASSAIGVANTGELFF
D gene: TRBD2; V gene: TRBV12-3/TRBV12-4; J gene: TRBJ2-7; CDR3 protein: CASRQWSGRGTYEQYF
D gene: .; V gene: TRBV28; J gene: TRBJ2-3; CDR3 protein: CASRIGDSSTDTQYF
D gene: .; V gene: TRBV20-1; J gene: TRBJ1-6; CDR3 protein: CSARKSRAVYSPLHF
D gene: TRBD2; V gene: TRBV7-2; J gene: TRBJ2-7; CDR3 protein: CASVAGVSYEQYF
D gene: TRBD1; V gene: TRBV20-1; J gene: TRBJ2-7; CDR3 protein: CSASRDRGIHEQYF
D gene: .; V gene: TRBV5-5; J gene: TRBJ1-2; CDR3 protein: CASSLGDTLF
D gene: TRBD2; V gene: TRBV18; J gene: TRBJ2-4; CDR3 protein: CASSTPGLEAKNIQYF
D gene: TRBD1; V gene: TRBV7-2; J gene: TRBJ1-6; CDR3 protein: CASSFQGASNSPLHF
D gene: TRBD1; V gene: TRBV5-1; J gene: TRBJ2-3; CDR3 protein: CASSPGQGRDTQYF
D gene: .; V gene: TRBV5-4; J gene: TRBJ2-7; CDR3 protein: CASSSGPNYEQYF
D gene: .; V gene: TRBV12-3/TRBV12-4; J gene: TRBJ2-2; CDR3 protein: CASSPGGGRELFF
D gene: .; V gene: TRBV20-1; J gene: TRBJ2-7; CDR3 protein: CSAGDPRGYEQYF
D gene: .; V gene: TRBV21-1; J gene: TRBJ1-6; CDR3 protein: CASSPQTPPGGDNSPLHF
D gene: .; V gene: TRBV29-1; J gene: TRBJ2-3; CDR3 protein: CSTKLGADTQYF
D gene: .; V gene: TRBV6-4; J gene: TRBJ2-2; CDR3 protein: CASSDPEFGGELFF
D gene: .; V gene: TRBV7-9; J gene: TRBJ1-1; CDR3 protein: CASSFRGRVGTEAFF
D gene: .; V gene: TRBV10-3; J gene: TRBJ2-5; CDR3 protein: CAISESKRQGTETQYF
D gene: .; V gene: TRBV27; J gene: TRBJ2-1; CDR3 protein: CASSSVGEQFF
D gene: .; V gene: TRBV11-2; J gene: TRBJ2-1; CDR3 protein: CASSAIGAGKGSYNEQFF
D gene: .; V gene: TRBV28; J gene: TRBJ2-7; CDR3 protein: CASRRAKGIYEQYF
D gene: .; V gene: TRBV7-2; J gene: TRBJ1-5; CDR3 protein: CASSSPSNTQPQHF
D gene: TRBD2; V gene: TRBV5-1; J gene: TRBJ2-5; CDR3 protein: CASSLRITGGQETQYF
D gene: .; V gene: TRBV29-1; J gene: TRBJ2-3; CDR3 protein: CSVEEGFQFSTDTQYF
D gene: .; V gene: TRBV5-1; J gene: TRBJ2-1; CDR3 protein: CASSLVKGGRWNEQFF
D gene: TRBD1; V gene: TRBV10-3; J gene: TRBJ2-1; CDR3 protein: CAISGQDRVEQFF
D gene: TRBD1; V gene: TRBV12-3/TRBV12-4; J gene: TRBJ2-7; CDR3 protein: CASSPQGVREQYF
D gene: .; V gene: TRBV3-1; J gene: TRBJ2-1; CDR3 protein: CASSRGTGGQQTPPEQFF
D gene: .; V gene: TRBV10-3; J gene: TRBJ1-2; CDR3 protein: CAIRGPVGGRNNGYTF
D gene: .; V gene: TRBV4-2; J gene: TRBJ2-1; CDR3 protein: CASSQDMGRGGGPYNEQFF
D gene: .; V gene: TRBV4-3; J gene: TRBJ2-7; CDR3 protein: CASSQGLGGYEQYF
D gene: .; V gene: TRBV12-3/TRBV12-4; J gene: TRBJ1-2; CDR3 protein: CASSGAGRGYTF
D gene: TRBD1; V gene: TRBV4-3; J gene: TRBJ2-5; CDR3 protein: CASSQEMGGQGYQETQYF
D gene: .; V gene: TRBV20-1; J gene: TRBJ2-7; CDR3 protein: CSARDPAQSYEQYF
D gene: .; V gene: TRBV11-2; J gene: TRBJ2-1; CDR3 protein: CASSLEAGGFYNEQFF
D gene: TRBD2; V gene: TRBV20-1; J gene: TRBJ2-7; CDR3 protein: CSASGTSGRVGEQYF
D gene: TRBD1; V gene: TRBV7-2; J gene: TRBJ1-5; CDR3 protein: CASSWGQGEQPQHF
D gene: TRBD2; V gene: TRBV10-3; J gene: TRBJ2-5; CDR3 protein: CAISEPQLREGETQYF
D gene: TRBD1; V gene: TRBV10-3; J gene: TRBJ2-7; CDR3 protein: CASAWTGVPLAGAYEQYF
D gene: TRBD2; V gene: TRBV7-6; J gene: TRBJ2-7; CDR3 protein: CASSLSSGLAGFWF